The source of this T cell receptor (beta chain) is a study of CD8+ T cells in alopecia areata. Lesional scalp punch biopsies and peripheral blood came from alopecia areata patients. Sorting from PBMCs produced CD4+ and CD8+ T cells. There are 15 residues in the CDR3. Germline CDR1 and CDR2: SGHRS and YFSETQ. V lost 4 bases, J lost 2 bases, and 7 bases stayed unmatched. Extraction of RNA preceded its reverse transcription into cDNA, which served as the sequencing template. Clones were read by immunoSEQ multiplex PCR, and TCRdb kept only the in-frame ones, dropping some. The table records about 97,000 clones, about two fifths of them present only once. This clone turned up a few times.

The sample was CD4+ T cells sorted from blood. This clonotype was obtained from a human donor with alopecia areata. This chain links TRBV5-1 with TRBJ2-7, with 9 bases lining up with TRBD1. CDR3 region: CASSQITGGAYEQYF. CDR3 coding DNA: TGCGCCAGCAGCCAGATCACAGGGGGCGCCTACGAGCAGTACTTC.